The clone carrying this TCR beta chain was counted a few times. V was trimmed by 7 bases and J by 2 bases, leaving 15 bases between them. Germline assignment: CDR1 ENHRY and CDR2 SYGVKD. The CDR3 runs to 15 residues. The data originate from a study of patients and donors after allogeneic stem cell transplantation. From the RT-PCR reads, TCRdb called clonotypes with MiXCR, one entry per CDR3 protein. There are fewer than 75,000 distinct CDR3 sequences in the sample; around a quarter occur only once, and around 27% lies in the top ten. Sequenced material: blood, either unsorted or a sorted T cell fraction (not recorded which). The sequence was obtained from a human donor who was either an allogeneic HSCT recipient or a stem cell or donor lymphocyte infusion donor (not recorded which). It is not recorded whose cells these are; they may come from a transplant donor. This chain uses TRBV10-3 with TRBJ1-5; D not certain. The CDR3 bases are TGTGCCATCACCGACCCATCTCGGGGCAATCAGCCCCAGCATTTT. Translation gives CAITDPSRGNQPQHF.